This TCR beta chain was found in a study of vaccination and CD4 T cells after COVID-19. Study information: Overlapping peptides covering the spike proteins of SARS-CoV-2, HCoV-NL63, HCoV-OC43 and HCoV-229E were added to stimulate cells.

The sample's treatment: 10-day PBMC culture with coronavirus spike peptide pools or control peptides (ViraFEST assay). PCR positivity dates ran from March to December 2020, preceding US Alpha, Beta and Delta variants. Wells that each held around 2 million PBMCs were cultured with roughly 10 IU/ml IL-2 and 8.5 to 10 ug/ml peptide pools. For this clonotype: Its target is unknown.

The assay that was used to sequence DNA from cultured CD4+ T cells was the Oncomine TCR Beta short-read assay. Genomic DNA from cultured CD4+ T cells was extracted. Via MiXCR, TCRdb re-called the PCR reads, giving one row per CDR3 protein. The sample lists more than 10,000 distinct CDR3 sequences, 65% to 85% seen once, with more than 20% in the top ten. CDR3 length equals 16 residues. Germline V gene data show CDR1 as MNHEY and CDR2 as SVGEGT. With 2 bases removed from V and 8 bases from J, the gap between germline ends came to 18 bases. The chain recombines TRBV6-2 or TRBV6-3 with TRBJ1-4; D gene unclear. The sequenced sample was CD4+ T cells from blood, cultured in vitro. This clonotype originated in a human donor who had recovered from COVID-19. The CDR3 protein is CASSYGLSPPVEKLFF. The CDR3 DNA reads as TGTGCCAGCAGTTACGGTCTCAGCCCGCCAGTGGAAAAACTGTTTTTT.